The next 9 T cell receptor beta chains were all read from a single sample in a study of metastatic and nonmetastatic thyroid tumors. Every patient was untreated before thyroid surgery. TCRdb called clones again from the PCR reads with MiXCR. The sample gives more than 15,000 clones, 26% of which show up once; 20% to 25% is in the top ten. Sequencing used tumor tissue. Source of these receptors: a female donor with papillary thyroid cancer or a benign thyroid nodule (not recorded which). Some clones in this sample may be carry-over from other donors' samples.

This clone was seen at least ten times. This chain uses TRBV6-1 with TRBJ2-6, with D uncertain. Trimming cost V 7 bases and J 0 bases, with 7 bases left between them. CDR1 is MNHNS, CDR2 SASEGT, per germline. The CDR3 sequence is 14 residues long. The CDR3 nucleotides read TGTGCCAGCAAACAAGACTCTGGGGCCAACGTCCTGACTTTC. Protein sequence: CASKQDSGANVLTF.

About this clone itself: At one end, the junction sequence differs from germline, possibly due to a read error. The V call is TRBV18, the J call TRBJ1-1; the D gene is possibly TRBD1 (5 bases). The length of the CDR3 is 13 residues. CDR1 is KGHSH, CDR2 LQKENI, per germline. CDR3 coding DNA: TGTGCCAGCCCACCACAGGAAAGCTTTGGGGCTTTCTTT. Its protein product is CASPPQESFGAFF.

This clone was seen repeatedly, ten times or more. J is TRBJ1-1 and V is TRBV27; no definite D call. CDR3 length: 13 residues. Deletions cut 3 bases from V and 4 bases from J, with 9 bases between. CDR1 and CDR2 (germline): MNHEY, SMNVEV (reference sequence). CDR3 DNA sequence: TGTGCCAGCAGTTTGCTCCTAAGCACTGAAGCTTTCTTT. Its translation is CASSLLLSTEAFF.

This clone was counted between two and nine times. The chain links TRBV6-5 to TRBJ2-7; 8 nucleotides agree with TRBD2. In germline, CDR1 is MNHEY, CDR2 SVGAGI. Germline trimming cut 0 bases from V and 2 bases from J; bases unmatched to any gene: 6. There are 16 residues in the CDR3. DNA of the CDR3: TGTGCCAGCAGTTACTCGCTAGCGGGCCTGGCCTACGAGCAGTACTTC. This gives the protein CASSYSLAGLAYEQYF.

Regarding this clone: The junction departs from the called germline gene at one end, perhaps through a read error. The rearrangement links TRBV20-1 to TRBJ2-3; the D call may be TRBD1 or TRBD2 (6 bases each). The CDR3 length is 14 residues. Germline V gene lookup returns CDR1 DFQATT and CDR2 SNEGSKA (reference sequence). The CDR3: CSAISRGPLCTQYF. For the CDR3, the DNA is TGCAGTGCTATAAGCCGGGGGCCGCTGTGTACGCAATATTTT.

The sample holds a few counts of this clone. The chain joins TRBV7-2 to TRBJ2-1; 12 nucleotides match TRBD2. Per the germline V gene, CDR1 is SGHTA and CDR2 is FQGNSA. This CDR3 comprises 17 residues. With V trimmed by 0 bases and J by 7 bases, 7 bases remained unmatched. The CDR3 sequence: CASSLAYLAGGSNEQFF. In DNA, the CDR3 is TGTGCCAGCAGCTTAGCGTATCTAGCGGGAGGGTCGAATGAGCAGTTCTTC.

This clone was seen many times. The chain recombines TRBV11-2 with TRBJ1-6; TRBD1 is a possible D gene (5 bases). Trimming removed 1 base from V and 9 bases from J, with 16 bases in between. Germline lookup yields CDR1 SGHAT and CDR2 FQNNGV. This CDR3 is built from 16 residues. The CDR3 coding sequence is TGTGCCAGCAGCTTAGGCCGGGGGGTAATACTTTCACCCCTCCACTTT. Translated: CASSLGRGVILSPLHF. Based on the CDR3 plus reference TRBV11-2 and TRBJ1-6, the full variable domain is EAGVAQSPRYKIIEKRQSVAFWCNPISGHATLYWYQQILGQGPKLLIQFQNNGVVDDSQLPKDRFSAERLKGVDSTLKIQPAKLEDSAVYLCASSLGRGVILSPLHFGNGTRLTVT.

Remarks on this clone: It may be a read error: a sequence one base away is much more abundant. The rearrangement joins TRBV30 to TRBJ2-5, with 8 bases identical to TRBD1. V was pared by 8 bases and J by 5 bases, with 13 bases of the junction left unmatched. This CDR3 spans 14 amino acids. CDR1 and CDR2 (germline): GTSNPN, SVGIG (reference sequence). DNA for the CDR3: TGTGCCCCTAATACACAGGGGGTTGGGGAGACCCAGTACTTC. Its translation: CAPNTQGVGETQYF.

The rearrangement uses TRBV28 and TRBJ2-3; TRBD1 is a possible D gene (5 bases). The CDR3 runs to 15 residues. Germline CDR1 MDHEN, CDR2 SYDVKM. V shed 2 bases and J shed 2 bases, with 11 bases lying between them. The CDR3 DNA reads TGTGCCAGCAGTTTAGGCCAGGGATACACAGATACGCAGTATTTT. Translated: CASSLGQGYTDTQYF.